This T cell receptor (beta chain) originates from a study of human T cells and chemical hapten exposure. The CDR3 is made up of 14 amino acids. The ends were cut back, 7 bases at V and 2 bases at J, with 11 bases in the middle. TCRdb passed the RACE reads through MiXCR, listing each CDR3 protein once. The sample lists more than 300,000 distinct CDR3 sequences, 4% to 6% occurring once. Regarding time point: pre-sensitization, week 0. Treatment of the sample: therapeutic diphenylcyclopropenone sensitization with weekly scalp DPC. Only a few counts were recorded for this clonotype. The rearrangement joins TRBV12-3 or TRBV12-4 to TRBJ2-2; D remains unclear. The specimen was whole blood, collected in connection with sensitization to the hapten diphenylcyclopropenone (DPC). The clonotype originates from a woman aged 45-65 years with alopecia areata. Some clones in this sample may be carry-over from other donors' samples. This CDR3 is CASNPEQNTGELFF. CDR3 in DNA: TGTGCCAGCAACCCTGAACAAAACACCGGGGAGCTGTTTTTT.